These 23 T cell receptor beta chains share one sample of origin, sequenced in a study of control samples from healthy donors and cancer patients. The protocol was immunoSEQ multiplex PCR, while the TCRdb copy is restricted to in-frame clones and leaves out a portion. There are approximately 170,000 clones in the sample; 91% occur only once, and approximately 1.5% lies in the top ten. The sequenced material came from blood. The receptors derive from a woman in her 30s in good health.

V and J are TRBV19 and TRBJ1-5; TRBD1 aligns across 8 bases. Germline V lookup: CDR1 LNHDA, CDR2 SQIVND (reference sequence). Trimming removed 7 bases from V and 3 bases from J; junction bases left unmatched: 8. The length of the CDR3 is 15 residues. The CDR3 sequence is CASKGQGLFNQPQHF. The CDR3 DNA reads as TGTGCCAGTAAAGGACAGGGACTATTCAATCAGCCCCAGCATTTT. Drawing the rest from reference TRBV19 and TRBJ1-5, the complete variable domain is DGGITQSPKYLFRKEGQNVTLSCEQNLNHDAMYWYRQDPGQGLRLIYYSQIVNDFQKGDIAEGYSVSREKKESFPLTVTSAQKNPTAFYLCASKGQGLFNQPQHFGDGTRLSIL.

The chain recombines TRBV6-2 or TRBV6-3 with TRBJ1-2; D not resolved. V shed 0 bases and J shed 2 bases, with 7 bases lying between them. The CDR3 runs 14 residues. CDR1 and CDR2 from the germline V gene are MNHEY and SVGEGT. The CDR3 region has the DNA TGTGCCAGCAGTTACTCGACACAGAACTATGGCTACACCTTC. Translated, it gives CASSYSTQNYGYTF.

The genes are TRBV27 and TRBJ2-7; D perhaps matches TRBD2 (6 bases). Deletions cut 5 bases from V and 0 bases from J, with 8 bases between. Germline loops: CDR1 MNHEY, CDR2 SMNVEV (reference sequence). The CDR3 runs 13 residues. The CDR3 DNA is TGTGCCAGCAGTCACGGGAGCTCCTACGAGCAGTACTTC. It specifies CASSHGSSYEQYF.

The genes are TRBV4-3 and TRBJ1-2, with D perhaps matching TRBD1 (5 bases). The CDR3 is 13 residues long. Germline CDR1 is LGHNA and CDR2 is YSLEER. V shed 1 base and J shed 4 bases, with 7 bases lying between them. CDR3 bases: TGCGCCAGCAGCCAAGCAGGGACCTATGGCTACACCTTC. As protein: CASSQAGTYGYTF.

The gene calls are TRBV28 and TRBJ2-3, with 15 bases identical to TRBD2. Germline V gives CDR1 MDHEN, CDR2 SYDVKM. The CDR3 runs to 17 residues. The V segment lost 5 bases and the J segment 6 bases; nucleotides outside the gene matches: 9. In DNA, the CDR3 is TGTGCCAGCAGTCTATCGGGACTAGCGGGAGGAGGGGATACGCAGTATTTT. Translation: CASSLSGLAGGGDTQYF.

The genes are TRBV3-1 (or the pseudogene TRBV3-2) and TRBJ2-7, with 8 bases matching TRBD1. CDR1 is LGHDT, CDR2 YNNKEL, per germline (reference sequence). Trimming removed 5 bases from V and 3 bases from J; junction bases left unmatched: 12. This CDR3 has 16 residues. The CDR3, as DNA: TGTGCCAGCAGCTTATACTACGGGACAGGCCACTACGAGCAGTACTTC. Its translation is CASSLYYGTGHYEQYF.

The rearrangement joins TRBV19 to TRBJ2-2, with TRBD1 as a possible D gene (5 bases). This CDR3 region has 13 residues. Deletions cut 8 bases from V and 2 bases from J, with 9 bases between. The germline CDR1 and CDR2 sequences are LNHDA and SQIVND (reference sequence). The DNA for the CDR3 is TGTGCCAGTGCCGACAGTAACACCGGGGAGCTGTTTTTT. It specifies CASADSNTGELFF.

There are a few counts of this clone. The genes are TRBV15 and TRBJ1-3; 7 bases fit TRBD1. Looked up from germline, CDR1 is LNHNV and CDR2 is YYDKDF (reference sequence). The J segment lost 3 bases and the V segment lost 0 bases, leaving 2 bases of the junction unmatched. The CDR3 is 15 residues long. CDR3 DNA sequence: TGTGCCACCAGCAGAGATCAGGGGGTTGGAAACACCATATATTTT. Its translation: CATSRDQGVGNTIYF.

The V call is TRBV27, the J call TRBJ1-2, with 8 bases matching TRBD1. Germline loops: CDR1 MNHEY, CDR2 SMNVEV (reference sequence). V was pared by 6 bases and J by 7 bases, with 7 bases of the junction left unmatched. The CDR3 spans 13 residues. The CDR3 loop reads CASRQGGVPGYTF. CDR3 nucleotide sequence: TGTGCCAGCAGACAGGGGGGGGTCCCTGGCTACACCTTC.

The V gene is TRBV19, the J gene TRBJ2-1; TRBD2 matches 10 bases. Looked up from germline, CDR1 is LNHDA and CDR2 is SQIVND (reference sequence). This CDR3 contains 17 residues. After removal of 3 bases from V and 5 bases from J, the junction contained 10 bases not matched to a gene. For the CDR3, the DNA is TGTGCCAGTAGTATGGGAGGGCTAGCGGGAGTCAACAATGAGCAGTTCTTC. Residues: CASSMGGLAGVNNEQFF.

The CDR3 DNA is TGCGCCAGCAGGACCCCAGGACAGGGGTACGAGCAGTACTTC. Residues: CASRTPGQGYEQYF. The chain uses TRBV10-1 and TRBJ2-7; 9 bases map to TRBD1. The CDR3 has 14 residues. V shed 6 bases and J 4 bases; nucleotides not matched to a gene: 7. The V gene's germline CDR1 is WNHNN and CDR2 SYGVQD (reference sequence).

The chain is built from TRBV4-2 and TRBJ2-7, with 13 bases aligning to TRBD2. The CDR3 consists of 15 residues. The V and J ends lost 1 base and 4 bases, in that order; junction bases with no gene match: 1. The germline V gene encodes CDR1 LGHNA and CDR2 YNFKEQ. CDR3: CASSQATSGRYEQYF. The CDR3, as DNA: TGTGCCAGCAGCCAAGCGACTAGCGGGAGGTACGAGCAGTACTTC.

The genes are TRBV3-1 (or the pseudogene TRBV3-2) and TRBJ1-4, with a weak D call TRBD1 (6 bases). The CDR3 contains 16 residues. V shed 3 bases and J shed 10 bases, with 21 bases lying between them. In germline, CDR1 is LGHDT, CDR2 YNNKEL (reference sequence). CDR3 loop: CASSHLQQGGGGKLFF. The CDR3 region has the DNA TGTGCCAGCAGCCACCTCCAACAGGGAGGAGGGGGAAAACTGTTTTTT.

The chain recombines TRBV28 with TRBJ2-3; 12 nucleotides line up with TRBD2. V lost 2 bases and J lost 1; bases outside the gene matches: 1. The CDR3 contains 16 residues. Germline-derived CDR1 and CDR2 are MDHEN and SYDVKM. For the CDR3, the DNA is TGTGCCAGCAGTTTAGCTAGCGGGAGGGGCACAGATACGCAGTATTTT. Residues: CASSLASGRGTDTQYF.

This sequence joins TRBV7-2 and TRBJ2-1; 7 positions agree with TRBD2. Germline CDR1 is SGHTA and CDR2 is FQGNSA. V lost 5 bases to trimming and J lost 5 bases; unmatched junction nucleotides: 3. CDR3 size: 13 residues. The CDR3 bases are TGTGCCAGCAGCGTACTAGCGAACAATGAGCAGTTCTTC. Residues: CASSVLANNEQFF.

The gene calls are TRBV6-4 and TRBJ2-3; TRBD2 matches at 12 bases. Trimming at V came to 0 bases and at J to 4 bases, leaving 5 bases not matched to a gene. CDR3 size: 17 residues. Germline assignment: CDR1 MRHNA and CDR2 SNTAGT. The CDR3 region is CASSDSTSGSGADTQYF. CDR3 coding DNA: TGTGCCAGCAGTGACTCGACTAGCGGGAGTGGCGCAGATACGCAGTATTTT.

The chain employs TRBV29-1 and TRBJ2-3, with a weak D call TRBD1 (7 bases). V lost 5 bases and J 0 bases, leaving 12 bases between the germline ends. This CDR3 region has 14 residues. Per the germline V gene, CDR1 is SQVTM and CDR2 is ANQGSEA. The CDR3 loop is CSVSPGGSTDTQYF. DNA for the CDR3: TGCAGCGTTTCCCCAGGGGGGAGCACAGATACGCAGTATTTT.

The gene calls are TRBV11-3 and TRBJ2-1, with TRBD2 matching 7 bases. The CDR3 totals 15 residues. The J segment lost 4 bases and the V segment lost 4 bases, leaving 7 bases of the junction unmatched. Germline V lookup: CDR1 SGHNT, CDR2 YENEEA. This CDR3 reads CASSSRGSAYNEQFF. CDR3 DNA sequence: TGTGCCAGCAGCTCCCGCGGGAGCGCGTACAATGAGCAGTTCTTC.

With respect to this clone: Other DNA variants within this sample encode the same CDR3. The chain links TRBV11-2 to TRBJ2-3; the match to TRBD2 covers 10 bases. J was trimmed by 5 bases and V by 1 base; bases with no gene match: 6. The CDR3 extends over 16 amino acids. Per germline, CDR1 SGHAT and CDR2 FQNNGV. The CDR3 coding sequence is TGTGCCAGCAGCTTAGTGGCAGCGGGGGGGCTAGATACGCAGTATTTT. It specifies CASSLVAAGGLDTQYF.

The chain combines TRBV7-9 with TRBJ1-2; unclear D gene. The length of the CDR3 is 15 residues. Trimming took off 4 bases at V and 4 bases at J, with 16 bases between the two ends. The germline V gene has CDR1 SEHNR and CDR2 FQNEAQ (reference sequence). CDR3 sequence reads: CASSSGPSTIYGYTF. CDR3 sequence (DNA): TGTGCCAGCAGCTCGGGTCCCTCAACCATCTATGGCTACACCTTC.

CDR3 bases: TGTGCCAGCAGCCTACGGGACAGGGATGAGCAGTTCTTC. Its protein is CASSLRDRDEQFF. V usage is TRBV12-3 or TRBV12-4 and J usage is TRBJ2-1; 9 nucleotides match TRBD1. V lost 6 bases and J lost 8; bases outside the gene matches: 5. There are 13 residues in the CDR3.

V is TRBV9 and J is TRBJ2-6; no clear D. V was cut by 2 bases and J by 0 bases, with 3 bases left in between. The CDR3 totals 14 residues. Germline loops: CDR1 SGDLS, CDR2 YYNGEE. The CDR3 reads CASSVFSGANVLTF. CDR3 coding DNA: TGTGCCAGCAGCGTTTTCTCTGGGGCCAACGTCCTGACTTTC.

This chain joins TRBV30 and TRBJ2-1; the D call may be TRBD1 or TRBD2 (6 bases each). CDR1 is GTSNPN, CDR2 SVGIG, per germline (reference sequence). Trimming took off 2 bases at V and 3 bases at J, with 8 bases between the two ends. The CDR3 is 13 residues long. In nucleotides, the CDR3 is TGTGCCTGGAGTAGGGGGGACTACAATGAGCAGTTCTTC. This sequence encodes CAWSRGDYNEQFF.